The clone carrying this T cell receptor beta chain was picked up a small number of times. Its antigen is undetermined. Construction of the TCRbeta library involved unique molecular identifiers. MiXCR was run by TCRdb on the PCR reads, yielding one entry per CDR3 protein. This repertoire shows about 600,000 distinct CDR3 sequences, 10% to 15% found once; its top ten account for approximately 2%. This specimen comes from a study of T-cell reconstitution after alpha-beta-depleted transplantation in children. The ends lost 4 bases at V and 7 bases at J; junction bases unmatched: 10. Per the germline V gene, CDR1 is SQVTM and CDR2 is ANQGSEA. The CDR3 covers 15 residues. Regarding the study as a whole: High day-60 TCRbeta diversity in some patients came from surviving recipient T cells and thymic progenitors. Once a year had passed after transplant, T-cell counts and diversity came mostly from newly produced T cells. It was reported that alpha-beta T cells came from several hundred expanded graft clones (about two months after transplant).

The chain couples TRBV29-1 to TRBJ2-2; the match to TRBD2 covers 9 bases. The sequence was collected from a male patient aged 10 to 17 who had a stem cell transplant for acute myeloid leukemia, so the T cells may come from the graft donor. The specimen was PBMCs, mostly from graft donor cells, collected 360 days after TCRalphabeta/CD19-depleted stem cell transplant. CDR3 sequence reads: CSVVLREGQVGELFF. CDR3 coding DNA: TGCAGCGTTGTGTTGCGGGAGGGCCAGGTCGGGGAGCTGTTTTTT.